The rows below give T cell receptor beta chains drawn from one sample of a study of blood T cell repertoires in COVID-19. Clones were read by immunoSEQ multiplex PCR, and TCRdb kept only the in-frame ones, dropping some. The sample contains approximately 100,000 clones, 80% to 90% of which appear only once. Sequencing used peripheral blood. These receptors were taken from a human donor in a cohort sampled during active COVID-19. Each CDR3 is given with its conserved first and last residue. The D gene is left open where the match is weak. Some rows mark clone size as missing; the rest say once, few, many or name a class of expanded clone.

V gene,CDR3 length,D gene,clone size,J gene,CDR3 protein,CDR3 DNA
TRBV30,16,TRBD1,once,TRBJ2-4,CAWNRGRVLAKNIQYF,TGTGCCTGGAACAGGGGACGGGTTTTAGCCAAAAACATTCAGTACTTC
TRBV28,15,-,-,TRBJ1-6,CASSIQQGVNSPLHF,TGTGCCAGCAGTATACAACAGGGTGTAAATTCACCCCTCCACTTT
TRBV7-2,16,-,once,TRBJ2-7,CASSLVGQGRPYEQYF,TGTGCCAGCAGCTTAGTCGGGCAGGGCAGACCCTACGAGCAGTACTTC
TRBV7-9,13,TRBD2,-,TRBJ2-7,CASSSGRYYEQYF,TGTGCCAGCAGCTCCGGGAGGTATTACGAGCAGTACTTC
TRBV7-6,16,-,-,TRBJ1-5,CASSSRGGRVNQPQHF,TGTGCCAGCAGCTCTAGGGGGGGGAGGGTCAATCAGCCCCAGCATTTT
TRBV15,15,-,-,TRBJ1-3,CATSEALEPGNTIYF,TGTGCCACCAGCGAAGCATTGGAGCCCGGAAACACCATATATTTT
TRBV5-6,15,-,once,TRBJ2-7,CASSWGRGTFYEQYF,TGTGCCAGCAGCTGGGGTCGGGGTACTTTCTACGAGCAGTACTTC
TRBV7-3,15,-,-,TRBJ2-7,CASSLTSGLPNEQYF,TGTGCCAGCAGCTTAACGTCGGGACTTCCCAACGAGCAGTACTTC
TRBV12-3/TRBV12-4,13,TRBD1,-,TRBJ2-5,CASRKQGEETQYF,TGTGCCAGCAGAAAGCAGGGGGAAGAGACCCAGTACTTC
TRBV24-1,15,TRBD1,few,TRBJ2-7,CATSDTGTGGYEQYF,TGTGCCACCAGTGACACGGGGACAGGGGGCTACGAGCAGTACTTC
TRBV6-2/TRBV6-3,16,TRBD2,-,TRBJ2-7,CASSRNRLAVGHEQYF,TGTGCCAGCAGTCGTAACCGACTAGCGGTTGGACACGAGCAGTACTTC
TRBV12-5,13,-,-,TRBJ2-7,CASGIRRGYEQYF,TGTGCTAGTGGTATACGCCGGGGGTACGAGCAGTACTTC
TRBV5-6,14,-,-,TRBJ1-3,CASSYDSEVNTIYF,TGTGCCAGCAGCTACGACAGTGAAGTGAACACCATATATTTT
TRBV18,12,-,-,TRBJ2-7,CASSPTTYEQYF,TGTGCCAGCTCACCAACAACCTACGAGCAGTACTTC
TRBV14,16,TRBD2,-,TRBJ2-1,CASSQGLAGVRNEQFF,TGTGCCAGCAGCCAAGGACTAGCGGGGGTACGCAATGAGCAGTTCTTC
TRBV4-1,14,-,-,TRBJ1-2,CASSQDRGGNGYTF,TGCGCCAGCAGCCAAGATAGAGGGGGTAATGGCTACACCTTC
TRBV6-4,14,-,-,TRBJ2-3,CASSDSGGTDTQYF,TGTGCCAGCAGTGACTCGGGAGGCACAGATACGCAGTATTTT
TRBV15,18,-,-,TRBJ2-2,CATSREPPSGGITGELFF,TGTGCCACCAGCAGAGAGCCCCCGTCAGGGGGGATCACCGGGGAGCTGTTTTTT
TRBV14,11,-,-,TRBJ2-7,CASSASYEQYF,TGTGCCAGCAGCGCGAGCTACGAGCAGTACTTC
TRBV19,16,-,-,TRBJ2-6,CASSIGGGFGANVLTF,TGTGCCAGTAGTATTGGGGGGGGCTTTGGGGCCAACGTCCTGACTTTC
TRBV7-6,13,-,-,TRBJ1-4,CASSWTVNEKLFF,TGTGCCAGCAGCTGGACAGTTAATGAAAAACTGTTTTTT
TRBV21-1,16,-,-,TRBJ2-2,CASSVLGQGNTGELFF,TGTGCCAGCAGCGTTTTAGGACAGGGGAACACCGGGGAGCTGTTTTTT
TRBV6-6,13,-,-,TRBJ2-5,CAITKQGWETQYF,TGTGCCATCACAAAACAGGGTTGGGAGACCCAGTACTTC
TRBV5-1,13,-,-,TRBJ2-6,CASRAVGANVLTF,TGCGCCAGCAGGGCTGTTGGGGCCAACGTCCTGACTTTC
TRBV27,15,TRBD1,-,TRBJ1-6,CASRGQGASVSPLHF,TGTGCCAGCAGGGGACAGGGGGCATCCGTTTCACCCCTCCACTTT
TRBV27,15,-,-,TRBJ2-7,CASSLEGKPAHEQYF,TGTGCCAGCAGTTTAGAGGGTAAACCAGCCCACGAGCAGTACTTC
TRBV6-5,13,-,once,TRBJ2-7,CASMPGKLGGQYF,TGTGCCAGCATGCCAGGCAAACTAGGAGGGCAGTACTTC
TRBV9,20,TRBD1,-,TRBJ1-4,CASSVGIPPGQDATNEKLFF,TGTGCCAGCAGCGTCGGTATACCCCCGGGACAGGATGCAACTAATGAAAAACTGTTTTTT
TRBV27,14,TRBD2,-,TRBJ2-7,CASSLVASGYEQYF,TGTGCCAGCAGTTTAGTGGCTAGCGGCTACGAGCAGTACTTC
TRBV7-9,13,-,-,TRBJ1-3,CASSLYSGNTIYF,TGTGCCAGCAGCCTGTACTCTGGAAACACCATATATTTT
TRBV5-1,17,-,-,TRBJ1-1,CASSLPRQPTGDTEAFF,TGCGCCAGCAGCCTTCCCCGACAGCCGACTGGGGACACTGAAGCTTTCTTT
TRBV4-3,14,-,-,TRBJ2-4,CASSQAIAKNIQYF,TGCGCCAGCAGCCAAGCCATCGCCAAAAACATTCAGTACTTC
TRBV6-5,15,-,-,TRBJ2-1,CASRLRDSQVDEQFF,TGTGCCAGCAGGCTGAGGGACTCCCAGGTCGATGAGCAGTTCTTC
TRBV5-4,15,TRBD2,few,TRBJ2-5,CASSLTSGPQETQYF,TGTGCCAGCAGCTTAACTAGCGGGCCCCAAGAGACCCAGTACTTC
TRBV2,13,TRBD1,-,TRBJ2-5,CASRTGAGETQYF,TGTGCCAGCAGGACAGGGGCAGGAGAGACCCAGTACTTC
TRBV3-1/TRBV3-2,11,-,-,TRBJ2-1,CASSLYNEQFF,TGTGCCAGCAGTCTATACAATGAGCAGTTCTTC
TRBV6-5,15,-,-,TRBJ2-7,CASSYSGVAPYEQYF,TGTGCCAGCAGTTACTCCGGGGTCGCCCCCTACGAGCAGTACTTC
TRBV7-2,16,-,-,TRBJ2-2,CASSLNPGQNTGELFF,TGTGCCAGCAGCCTTAATCCGGGACAGAACACCGGGGAGCTGTTTTTT
TRBV28,12,-,-,TRBJ2-7,CASSTDGYEQYF,TGTGCCAGCAGTACAGATGGGTACGAGCAGTACTTC
TRBV10-3,13,TRBD1,-,TRBJ1-2,CAISPGQGYGYTF,TGTGCCATCAGCCCGGGACAGGGCTATGGCTACACCTTC
TRBV6-2/TRBV6-3,19,-,-,TRBJ2-5,CASSALAYVPLDSQETQYF,TGTGCCAGCAGTGCCCTAGCCTACGTGCCCTTGGATTCTCAAGAGACCCAGTACTTC
TRBV7-9,15,-,-,TRBJ2-6,CASSQTDSGANVLTF,TGTGCCAGCAGCCAGACAGACTCTGGGGCCAACGTCCTGACTTTC
TRBV15,15,-,-,TRBJ1-2,CATSRDQTAGYGYTF,TGTGCCACCAGCAGAGATCAAACCGCGGGCTATGGCTACACCTTC
TRBV27,16,TRBD1,-,TRBJ2-5,CASRPPRTGGKETQYF,TGTGCCAGCAGACCTCCCAGGACAGGGGGCAAAGAGACCCAGTACTTC
TRBV6-6,15,-,once,TRBJ2-6,CATQGRARVANVLTF,TGTGCCACCCAAGGACGGGCGAGGGTGGCCAACGTCCTGACTTTC
TRBV5-6,15,-,-,TRBJ2-6,CASSSRSPGANVLTF,TGTGCCAGCAGCTCAAGAAGCCCTGGGGCCAACGTCCTGACTTTC
TRBV30,13,-,few,TRBJ1-2,CAWRPRGNYGYTF,TGTGCCTGGAGGCCCAGGGGTAACTATGGCTACACCTTC
TRBV4-3,15,TRBD2,-,TRBJ2-7,CASSQGREREAEQYF,TGCGCCAGCAGCCAAGGGCGGGAGAGGGAGGCCGAGCAGTACTTC
TRBV28,15,-,-,TRBJ1-2,CASSLTGMINYGYTF,TGTGCCAGCAGTTTAACAGGGATGATTAACTATGGCTACACCTTC
TRBV6-5,15,-,once,TRBJ1-1,CASSPRQIVNTEAFF,TGTGCCAGCAGTCCGCGACAGATCGTGAACACTGAAGCTTTCTTT
TRBV9,15,-,-,TRBJ2-7,CASSTEAGGSYEQYF,TGTGCCAGCAGCACAGAGGCCGGGGGCTCCTACGAGCAGTACTTC
TRBV20-1,10,-,once,TRBJ2-7,CSGSADEQYF,TGCAGTGGGTCCGCGGACGAGCAGTACTTC
TRBV4-3,15,-,-,TRBJ2-7,CASSPAGQTGYEQYF,TGCGCCAGCAGCCCTGCCGGTCAGACAGGCTACGAGCAGTACTTC
TRBV12-3/TRBV12-4,10,-,-,TRBJ2-2,CASTHRGAVF,TGTGCCAGCACCCACCGGGGAGCTGTTTTT
TRBV6-6,12,-,-,TRBJ2-3,CASSPLADTQYF,TGTGCCAGCAGTCCTCTAGCAGATACGCAGTATTTT
TRBV11-3,16,TRBD1,-,TRBJ1-1,CASSPGTGRSSTEAFF,TGTGCCAGCAGCCCAGGGACAGGGCGGTCTAGCACTGAAGCTTTCTTT
TRBV15,16,-,-,TRBJ1-3,CATSMGQALSGNTIYF,TGTGCCACCAGCATGGGGCAGGCCCTCTCTGGAAACACCATATATTTT
TRBV30,13,-,-,TRBJ2-3,CAWNPGDTDTQYF,TGTGCCTGGAACCCAGGCGACACAGATACGCAGTATTTT
TRBV19,13,-,-,TRBJ2-7,CASSVSLAGEQYF,TGTGCCAGTAGTGTGTCGCTAGCTGGGGAGCAGTACTTC
TRBV6-5,13,-,once,TRBJ2-7,CASLDRLSYEQYF,TGTGCCAGCCTTGACAGGCTGTCCTACGAGCAGTACTTC